This TCR beta chain was documented in a study of blood T cell repertoires in COVID-19. Across the study: Acute and convalescent COVID-19 specimens originated in the United States, Italy and Spain.

The repertoire was sequenced with immunoSEQ multiplex PCR; TCRdb's copy has only in-frame clones and lacks some. The sample holds about 370,000 clones; 85% to 90% are singletons and the top ten take approximately 1%. The age range of participants was 18 to 89 years, with residence in about 25 US areas. Participants' reported clinical history set cohort assignment. Donors of Cohort 3 who recovered were those that had two negative PCRs, clearance, or symptom resolution. V lost 3 bases, J lost 1 base, and 7 bases lay in between. Per germline, CDR1 MDHEN and CDR2 SYDVKM. The CDR3 consists of 13 residues. This clone was detected once. The sample has other DNA sequences that encode this CDR3 too.

The sample was PBMCs or T cells enriched from blood (not recorded which). J is TRBJ2-7 and V is TRBV28; possibly TRBD1 for D (5 bases). This TCR was sampled from a man between 18 and 29 years old who had recovered from COVID-19. The CDR3 DNA reads TGTGCCAGCAGTTTGGGGCGTTCCTACGAGCAGTACTTC. This encodes CASSLGRSYEQYF.